Each of the 12 T cell receptor beta chains below was sequenced from the same sample in a study of T-cell reconstitution after alpha-beta-depleted transplantation in children listed by TCRdb under 2016. The protocol used for the library was PCR. These reads were obtained on an Illumina HiSeq 2500. To normalize quantification of the TCRbeta repertoire, the TCR libraries were built with molecular barcoding that relied on unique molecular identifiers. Through fastp at Q25 and MiXCR, TCRdb rebuilt clones from the public reads, retaining in-frame beta chains. When rows share a CDR3 protein, they turn into one entry using the most common DNA and genes. Across this sample there are a few hundred thousand distinct CDR3 sequences, with roughly 17% seen only once. The biggest ten clones account for under 30% of the sample. Taken with the paper, the label for treatment or condition translates to: allogeneic hematopoietic cell transplantation with graft depleted of TCRalphabeta T cells and CD19 B cells.

The material was PBMCs, mostly from graft donor cells, obtained 360 days after TCRalphabeta/CD19-depleted stem cell transplant. Receptors originate from a boy under two years old who had a stem cell transplant for Wiskott-Aldrich syndrome, so the T cells may come from the graft donor.

This clonotype occurred a few times. The chain links TRBV12-3 or TRBV12-4 to TRBJ2-7; 8 nucleotides align to TRBD1. The CDR3 length is 13 residues. V was clipped by 4 bases and J by 1 base; unmatched bases: 0. The CDR3 nucleotides are TGTGCCAGCAGTTGGGACAGGTCCTACGAGCAGTACTTC. Translated: CASSWDRSYEQYF.

This clonotype came up a few times. This rearrangement joins TRBV28 to TRBJ2-7, with D possibly matching TRBD2 (6 bases). Between the trimmed V and J ends, which lost 8 bases and 12 bases, there was a span of 17 bases. There are 11 residues in the CDR3. From germline, CDR1 is MDHEN and CDR2 SYDVKM. CDR3 amino acids: CASGTKWGGYF. The CDR3 DNA reads TGTGCCAGCGGAACAAAGTGGGGAGGGTACTTC.

This clonotype was picked up many times. The CDR3 DNA reads TGTGCCAGCAGCTCACACAACAGGGGAAGCTATGGCTACACCTTC. Encoded protein: CASSSHNRGSYGYTF. This sequence joins TRBV7-2 and TRBJ1-2; TRBD1 matches at 7 bases. V was pared by 4 bases and J by 4 bases, with 9 bases of the junction left unmatched. Germline V gives CDR1 SGHTA, CDR2 FQGNSA. The CDR3 spans 15 residues.

This clonotype has only a few counts. CDR3 in amino acids: CATSDFRRNEQFF. CDR3 sequence (DNA): TGTGCCACCAGTGATTTCCGGAGAAATGAGCAGTTCTTC. The chain couples TRBV24-1 to TRBJ2-1; no clear D gene. Looked up from germline, CDR1 is KGHDR and CDR2 is SFDVKD. The CDR3 length is 13 residues. Trimming cost V 1 base and J 7 bases, with 7 bases left between them.

This clonotype was seen more than once but under ten times. The chain is built from TRBV4-3 and TRBJ1-4; 7 nucleotides line up with TRBD1. Germline V lookup: CDR1 LGHNA, CDR2 YSLEER. The V segment lost 5 bases and the J segment 7 bases; nucleotides outside the gene matches: 7. The CDR3 consists of 14 residues. The CDR3 reads CASSLRQGVEKLFF. As DNA, the CDR3 is TGCGCCAGCAGCTTACGACAGGGCGTTGAAAAACTGTTTTTT.

The CDR3 region is CSARAIAGGSPLHF. CDR3 nucleotide sequence: TGCAGTGCTAGAGCTATCGCAGGGGGTTCACCCCTCCACTTT. The V and J genes are TRBV20-1 and TRBJ1-6; 7 bases are a match to TRBD1. CDR1 is DFQATT, CDR2 SNEGSKA, per germline (reference sequence). V lost 1 base to trimming and J lost 9 bases; unmatched junction nucleotides: 6. The CDR3 sequence is 14 residues long.

This chain connects TRBV5-1 to TRBJ2-6, with 7 bases matching TRBD1. The CDR3 totals 18 residues. The V gene's germline CDR1 is SGHRS and CDR2 YFSETQ. V lost 0 bases and J lost 0; bases outside the gene matches: 6. CDR3 nucleotide sequence: TGCGCCAGCAGCTTGGGGGACAGAGCTGGCTCTGGGGCCAACGTCCTGACTTTC. It encodes CASSLGDRAGSGANVLTF.

V gene TRBV5-1 combines with J gene TRBJ2-2; D remains unclear. Germline V gene sequence: CDR1 SGHRS, CDR2 YFSETQ. V was pared by 3 bases and J by 1 base, with 10 bases between. This CDR3 is 15 amino acids long. Here the CDR3 DNA reads TGCGCCAGCAGCTCCCTCGTGGTGAACACCGGGGAGCTGTTTTTT. It is translated as CASSSLVVNTGELFF.

In this sample, this clonotype turned up a few times. The chain employs TRBV24-1 and TRBJ2-1, with 8 bases lining up with TRBD2. Germline loops: CDR1 KGHDR, CDR2 SFDVKD. J was trimmed by 5 bases and V by 3 bases; bases with no gene match: 8. This CDR3 contains 16 residues. The CDR3 DNA sequence: TGTGCCACCAGTGATGCCGGGACTAGGGGCAACAATGAGCAGTTCTTC. Translated: CATSDAGTRGNNEQFF.

This clonotype was seen a handful of times. The chain recombines TRBV3-1 with TRBJ1-1; tentative D call: TRBD1 (6 bases). V was pared by 2 bases and J by 0 bases, with 7 bases between. The germline V gene has CDR1 LGHDT and CDR2 YNNKEL (reference sequence). CDR3 length: 14 residues. CDR3: CASSQRTVNTEAFF. The CDR3, as DNA: TGTGCCAGCAGCCAACGGACAGTGAACACTGAAGCTTTCTTT.

The rearrangement links TRBV6-5 to TRBJ2-5; TRBD1 matches at 9 bases. Trimming cost V 2 bases and J 4 bases; bases outside gene matches: 8. The germline gives CDR1 MNHEY, CDR2 SVGAGI. This CDR3 spans 16 amino acids. This CDR3 is CASSYGTGKVRETQYF. The CDR3 coding sequence is TGTGCCAGCAGTTACGGGACAGGGAAGGTTCGAGAGACCCAGTACTTC.

In its sample, this clonotype was seen once. V gene TRBV9 combines with J gene TRBJ1-2; no definite D call. The germline V and J ends were trimmed by 0 bases and 4 bases, with 13 bases remaining between them. This CDR3 is built from 15 residues. Germline-derived CDR1 and CDR2 are SGDLS and YYNGEE. The CDR3 reads CASSVEVGFTYGYTF. The CDR3, as DNA: TGTGCCAGCAGCGTAGAAGTCGGGTTCACCTATGGCTACACCTTC. Full variable domain (rest looked up from reference TRBV9 and TRBJ1-2): DSGVTQTPKHLITATGQRVTLRCSPRSGDLSVYWYQQSLDQGLQFLIQYYNGEERAKGNILERFSAQQFPDLHSELNLSSLELGDSALYFCASSVEVGFTYGYTFGSGTRLTVV.